Listed here are 8 T cell receptor beta chains from one sample, sequenced in a study of CD4 T cells in relation to SARS-CoV-2 and coronaviruses (dated by TCRdb to the early 2020s). CD4+ T cells from unexposed donors were collected before the COVID-19 pandemic (2011-2018). Following 10 days of culture, the EasySep CD4+ T cell isolation kit was used to isolate CD4+ T cells. Library preparation was by the immunoSEQ multiplex PCR assay. TCRdb stores this immuneACCESS table with in-frame sequences only. Part of the clones is absent; in the studies checked, under half of the shortfall reflects unresolved V genes, and no reason is known for the rest. The sample table lists about 19,000 clones, 81% of them with a count of one. Together, the top ten hold approximately 11% of the sample. No antigen has been identified for these receptors. Sequencing was performed on CD4+ T cells from PBMCs, cultured in vitro. Receptors originate from a human donor in good health.

This clone came up a few times. The chain has TRBV7-2 and TRBJ2-7; 9 positions agree with TRBD1. Germline CDR1 SGHTA, CDR2 FQGNSA. CDR3 length: 16 amino acids. With V trimmed by 5 bases and J by 5 bases, 13 bases remained unmatched. CDR3 nucleotide sequence: TGTGCCAGCAGCCCCCGCGCCGGGACAGGGTACAACGAGCAGTACTTC. Its translation: CASSPRAGTGYNEQYF.

The chain recombines TRBV19 with TRBJ2-5, with no clear D. Germline lookup yields CDR1 LNHDA and CDR2 SQIVND (reference sequence). Trimming took 6 bases from V and 2 from J, leaving 16 bases between them. CDR3 length: 15 residues. CDR3 DNA sequence: TGTGCCAGTAGCAGCCTAGGGTTAGGGCAAGAGACCCAGTACTTC. It specifies CASSSLGLGQETQYF.

The CDR3 bases are TGCGCCAGCAGCTTTAGTCAACAGGGCCTCTCTAATGAGCAGTTCTTC. As protein: CASSFSQQGLSNEQFF. The J gene is TRBJ2-1, the V gene TRBV5-1; D is possibly TRBD1 (6 bases). V lost 2 bases and J 7 bases, leaving 19 bases between the germline ends. Germline V gene sequence: CDR1 SGHRS, CDR2 YFSETQ. The CDR3 extends over 16 amino acids.

The chain carries TRBV4-2 and TRBJ2-2, with D perhaps matching TRBD2 (5 bases). The CDR3 contains 16 residues. Per germline, CDR1 LGHNA and CDR2 YNFKEQ. V dropped 0 bases and J dropped 0 bases, with 8 bases sitting between them. The CDR3 here is CASSQETGTNTGELFF. The CDR3 DNA sequence: TGTGCCAGCAGCCAAGAAACGGGAACGAACACCGGGGAGCTGTTTTTT.

In this sample, this clone turned up once. This sequence joins TRBV7-3 and TRBJ2-2; 7 nucleotides align to TRBD1. The J segment lost 5 bases and the V segment lost 5 bases, leaving 14 bases of the junction unmatched. CDR3 length: 17 amino acids. Germline-derived CDR1 and CDR2 are SGHTA and FQGTGA. The CDR3 DNA reads as TGTGCCAGCAGCGCCCGACAGGGTGTCGGGAAGACCGGGGAGCTGTTTTTT. Amino acid sequence: CASSARQGVGKTGELFF.

This sequence joins TRBV12-3 or TRBV12-4 and TRBJ2-2, with a possible D match to TRBD1 (5 bases). V dropped 10 bases and J dropped 6 bases, with 15 bases sitting between them. This CDR3 region has 13 residues. This CDR3 reads CATDRSLAGELFF. The CDR3, as DNA: TGTGCCACTGACAGATCACTGGCCGGGGAGCTGTTTTTT.

The V call is TRBV7-6, the J call TRBJ2-5, with D perhaps matching TRBD2 (5 bases). Looked up from germline, CDR1 is SGHVS and CDR2 is FNYEAQ. V lost 1 base, J lost 3 bases, and 12 bases lay in between. There are 15 residues in the CDR3. The CDR3 nucleotides read TGTGCCAGCAGCTTAGGACGGCTGCGGGAAGAGACCCAGTACTTC. This encodes CASSLGRLREETQYF. Filled out from reference TRBV7-6 and TRBJ2-5, the complete variable domain reads GAGVSQSPRYKVTKRGQDVALRCDPISGHVSLYWYRQALGQGPEFLTYFNYEAQQDKSGLPNDRFSAERPEGSISTLTIQRTEQRDSAMYRCASSLGRLREETQYFGPGTRLLVL.

The chain uses TRBV25-1 and TRBJ2-2; 7 bases fit TRBD1. Germline CDR1 and CDR2: MGHDK and SYGVNS. V shed 3 bases, J shed 7 bases, and the junction held 11 bases outside the gene matches. The CDR3 has 16 residues. Here the CDR3 reads CASSDFSRGPVGELFF. The CDR3 coding sequence is TGTGCCAGCAGTGATTTTAGTAGGGGGCCGGTCGGGGAGCTGTTTTTT.